This paragraph covers one TCR beta chain sequence. The data derive from a study of blood T cell repertoires in COVID-19. Study context: Sites across the United States, Italy and Spain contributed samples from acute and convalescent COVID-19. From T cells, B-cell-depleted T cells, or PBMCs came the material, which was cDNA or gDNA.

Using immunoSEQ multiplex PCR, the repertoire was profiled, and TCRdb retains in-frame clones only, with some absent. Of 250,000 to 300,000 clones in the sample, approximately 86% were seen once. Germline V gene lookup returns CDR1 MDHEN and CDR2 SYDVKM. V was pared by 9 bases and J by 6 bases, with 17 bases between. The CDR3 has 14 amino acids. The sample comprised peripheral blood. This clonotype originated in a woman in her sixties or seventies with COVID-19, enrolled during active disease. The chain uses TRBV28 and TRBJ1-4; D might be TRBD1 (5 bases). CDR3 sequence: CASRVQGRHEKLFF. In DNA, the CDR3 is TGTGCCAGTCGAGTCCAGGGAAGACATGAAAAACTGTTTTTT.